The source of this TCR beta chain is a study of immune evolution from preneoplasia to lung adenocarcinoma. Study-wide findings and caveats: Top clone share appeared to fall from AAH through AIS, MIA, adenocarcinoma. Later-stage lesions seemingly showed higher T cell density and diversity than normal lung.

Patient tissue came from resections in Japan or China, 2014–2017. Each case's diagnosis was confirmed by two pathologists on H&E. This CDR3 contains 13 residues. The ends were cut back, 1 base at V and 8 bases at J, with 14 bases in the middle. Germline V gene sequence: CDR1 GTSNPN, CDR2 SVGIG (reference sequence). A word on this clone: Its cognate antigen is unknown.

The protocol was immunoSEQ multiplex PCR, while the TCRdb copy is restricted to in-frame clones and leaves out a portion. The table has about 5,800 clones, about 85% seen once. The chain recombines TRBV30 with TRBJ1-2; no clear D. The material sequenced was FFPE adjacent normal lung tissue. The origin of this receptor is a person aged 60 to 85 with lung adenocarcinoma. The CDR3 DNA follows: TGTGCCTGGAGTGGTACAACAGCCAGGGGCTACACCTTC. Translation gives CAWSGTTARGYTF.